This is a list of T cell receptor beta chains from one sample in a study of post-analysis software for immune sequencing data. TCRdb re-called the PCR reads with MiXCR, one entry per CDR3 protein. The sample shows over 150,000 distinct CDR3 sequences, approximately 31% of them seen only once. Material for sequencing was blood. The receptor set was obtained from a girl aged 5 to 17 with multiple sclerosis. Both conserved end residues are trimmed from each CDR3. The listing skips clone size in some rows; elsewhere it reads once, few, many or a size class.

v_call: TRBV15
j_call: .
clone_size: .
cdr3_aa: ATSRDRQRFDEQY

v_call: TRBV2
j_call: TRBJ1-2
clone_size: many
cdr3_aa: ASSEVGYYGYT

v_call: TRBV6-5
j_call: TRBJ2-2
clone_size: .
cdr3_aa: ASSYYYTGELF

v_call: TRBV29-1
j_call: TRBJ2-1
clone_size: many
cdr3_aa: SVGPGLADNYNEQF

v_call: TRBV12-3/TRBV12-4
j_call: TRBJ1-1
clone_size: few
cdr3_aa: ASRPGQGGTEAF

v_call: TRBV9
j_call: TRBJ2-7
clone_size: .
cdr3_aa: ASSSTGTALAYEQY

v_call: TRBV9
j_call: TRBJ1-1
clone_size: .
cdr3_aa: ASSLTPGGVTEAF

v_call: TRBV7-9
j_call: TRBJ1-4
clone_size: .
cdr3_aa: VSSLRGEEEKLF

v_call: TRBV28
j_call: TRBJ2-3
clone_size: .
cdr3_aa: ASSFPLAGPFTDTQY

v_call: TRBV5-1
j_call: TRBJ2-3
clone_size: many
cdr3_aa: ASSPAAGVTDTQY

v_call: TRBV4-1
j_call: TRBJ2-1
clone_size: many
cdr3_aa: ASSQGEDGEQF

v_call: TRBV27
j_call: TRBJ1-1
clone_size: .
cdr3_aa: ASGMTPNTEAF

v_call: TRBV7-2
j_call: TRBJ1-5
clone_size: few
cdr3_aa: ASSLGYAGSNQPQH

v_call: TRBV4-1
j_call: TRBJ2-1
clone_size: many
cdr3_aa: ASSQQYEGNEQF

v_call: TRBV30
j_call: TRBJ1-2
clone_size: .
cdr3_aa: AWRGDRSFYGYT

v_call: TRBV29-1
j_call: TRBJ2-1
clone_size: many
cdr3_aa: SVTGPSGSGDEQF

v_call: TRBV5-1
j_call: TRBJ2-7
clone_size: many
cdr3_aa: ASSIGTSGSYEQY

v_call: TRBV10-3
j_call: TRBJ1-6
clone_size: many
cdr3_aa: AIGREGAVNSPLH

v_call: TRBV9
j_call: TRBJ2-5
clone_size: many
cdr3_aa: ASSVAFGSGRAETQY

v_call: TRBV30
j_call: TRBJ2-1
clone_size: .
cdr3_aa: AWSGTEYNVQF

v_call: TRBV11-2
j_call: TRBJ2-1
clone_size: .
cdr3_aa: ASSLLYNEQF

v_call: TRBV29-1
j_call: TRBJ2-5
clone_size: few
cdr3_aa: SAVQGQETQY

v_call: TRBV12-3/TRBV12-4
j_call: TRBJ2-3
clone_size: many
cdr3_aa: ASSLAPGVAGEPLSTDTQY

v_call: TRBV12-5
j_call: TRBJ1-1
clone_size: few
cdr3_aa: ASGFESGNTEAF

v_call: TRBV7-9
j_call: TRBJ2-7
clone_size: few
cdr3_aa: ASSSPMTPSYEQY

v_call: TRBV4-2
j_call: TRBJ1-5
clone_size: few
cdr3_aa: ASSQGLISNQPQH

v_call: TRBV12-5
j_call: TRBJ2-1
clone_size: .
cdr3_aa: ASSRGQMSSYNEQF

v_call: TRBV12-3/TRBV12-4
j_call: TRBJ2-1
clone_size: .
cdr3_aa: ASSLIGSGEQF

v_call: TRBV25-1
j_call: TRBJ2-3
clone_size: many
cdr3_aa: ASSYPGRTDTQY

v_call: TRBV7-3
j_call: TRBJ2-1
clone_size: .
cdr3_aa: ASSPVVVAGSEQF

v_call: TRBV20-1
j_call: TRBJ2-3
clone_size: .
cdr3_aa: SAKVGMGTDTQY

v_call: TRBV7-9
j_call: .
clone_size: .
cdr3_aa: ASSPMGLASSETQY

v_call: TRBV24-1
j_call: .
clone_size: .
cdr3_aa: ATSDPGTSGITLNEQY

v_call: TRBV5-1
j_call: TRBJ1-1
clone_size: few
cdr3_aa: ASSETGGGGAF

v_call: TRBV4-1
j_call: TRBJ2-1
clone_size: many
cdr3_aa: ASSPALVHNEQF